These 4 T cell receptor beta chains were sequenced from one sample in a study of T cell responses to AZD1222 COVID-19 vaccine. Only in-frame clones appear in the TCRdb table, and some are missing; sequencing was by immunoSEQ multiplex PCR. The data show about 86,000 clones, with roughly 89% seen just once and about 5% held by the top ten. The sequenced sample was peripheral blood, obtained 28 days after the second AZD1222 dose. Source of these receptors: an adult who received the AZD1222 COVID-19 vaccine.

The CDR3 protein is CASSPKIGTPNVEQFF. CDR3 nucleotides: TGTGCCAGCTCACCGAAAATAGGTACACCAAACGTTGAGCAGTTCTTC. This chain connects TRBV18 to TRBJ2-1; D gene ambiguous. The CDR3 covers 16 residues. V lost 3 bases, J lost 9 bases, and 21 bases lay in between. Germline CDR1 KGHSH, CDR2 LQKENI.

DNA of the CDR3: TGTGCCATCAGTGAGTACCCAGGGAGAAATGAAAAACTGTTTTTT. It is translated as CAISEYPGRNEKLFF. The chain carries TRBV10-3 and TRBJ1-4; D is possibly TRBD1 (5 bases). V lost 1 base and J 5 bases, leaving 11 bases between the germline ends. This CDR3 is 15 amino acids long. Germline V gene sequence: CDR1 ENHRY, CDR2 SYGVKD.

V usage is TRBV3-1 (or the pseudogene TRBV3-2) and J usage is TRBJ1-2; 7 nucleotides match TRBD1. The V gene end was trimmed by 1 base and the J gene end by 5 bases; junction bases not matched to a gene: 10. The CDR3 extends over 16 amino acids. Germline CDR1 is LGHDT and CDR2 is YNNKEL (reference sequence). The CDR3 spells CASSQAGGGRNYGYTF. The DNA of the CDR3 is TGTGCCAGCAGCCAAGCGGGAGGGGGCAGGAATTATGGCTACACCTTC.

The V gene is TRBV4-3, the J gene TRBJ2-7, with 9 bases fitting TRBD1. J lost 1 base, V lost 2 bases, and 6 bases had no gene match. This CDR3 has 16 residues. Germline V gene sequence: CDR1 LGHNA, CDR2 YSLEER. The CDR3 region is CASSQTYGTGSYEQYF. CDR3 sequence (DNA): TGCGCCAGCAGCCAAACTTACGGGACAGGGTCCTACGAGCAGTACTTC.